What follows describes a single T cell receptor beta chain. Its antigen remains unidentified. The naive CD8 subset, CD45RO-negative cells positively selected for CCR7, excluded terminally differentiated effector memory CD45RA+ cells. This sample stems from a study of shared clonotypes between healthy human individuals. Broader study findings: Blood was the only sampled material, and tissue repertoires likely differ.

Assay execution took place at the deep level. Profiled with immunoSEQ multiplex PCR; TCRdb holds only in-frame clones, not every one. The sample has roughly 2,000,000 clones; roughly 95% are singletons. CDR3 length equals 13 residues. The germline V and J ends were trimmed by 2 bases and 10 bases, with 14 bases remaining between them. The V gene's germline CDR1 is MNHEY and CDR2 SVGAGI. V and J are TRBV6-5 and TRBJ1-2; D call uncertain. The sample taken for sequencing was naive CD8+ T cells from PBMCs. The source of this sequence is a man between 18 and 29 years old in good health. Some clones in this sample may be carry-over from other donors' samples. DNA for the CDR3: TGTGCCAGCAGTTACCTCCCGCCGTCCTTCTACACCTTC. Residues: CASSYLPPSFYTF.